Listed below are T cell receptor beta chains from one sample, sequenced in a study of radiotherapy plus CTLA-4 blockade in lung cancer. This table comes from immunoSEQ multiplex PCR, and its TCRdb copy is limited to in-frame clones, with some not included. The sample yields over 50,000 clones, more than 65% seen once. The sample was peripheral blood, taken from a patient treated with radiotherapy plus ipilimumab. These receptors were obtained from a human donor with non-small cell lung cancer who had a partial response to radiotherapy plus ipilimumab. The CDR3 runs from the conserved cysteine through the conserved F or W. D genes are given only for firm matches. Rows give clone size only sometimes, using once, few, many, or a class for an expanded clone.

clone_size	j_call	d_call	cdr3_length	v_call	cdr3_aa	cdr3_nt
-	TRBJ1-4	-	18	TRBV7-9	CASSPGAWTSAFNEKLFF	TGTGCCAGCAGCCCTGGGGCCTGGACTAGCGCATTTAATGAAAAACTGTTTTTT
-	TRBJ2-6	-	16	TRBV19	CASSSGQHSGANVLTF	TGTGCCAGTAGTAGTGGACAGCACTCTGGGGCCAACGTCCTGACTTTC
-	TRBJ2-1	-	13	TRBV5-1	CASSLDRVNEQFF	TGCGCCAGCAGCTTGGACAGGGTCAATGAGCAGTTCTTC
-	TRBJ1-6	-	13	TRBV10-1	CASLMGGGSPLHF	TGCGCCAGCTTGATGGGGGGAGGCTCACCCCTCCACTTT
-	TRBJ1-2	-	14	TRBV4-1	CASSLEFGNYGYTF	TGCGCCAGCAGCCTTGAGTTTGGTAACTATGGCTACACCTTC
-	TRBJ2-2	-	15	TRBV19	CASSMKLQNTGELFF	TGTGCCAGTAGTATGAAACTCCAGAACACCGGGGAGCTGTTTTTT
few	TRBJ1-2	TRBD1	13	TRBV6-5	CASSRTGNYGYTF	TGTGCCAGCAGTAGGACAGGGAACTATGGCTACACCTTC
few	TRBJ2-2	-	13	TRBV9	CASSVEGVGELFF	TGTGCCAGCAGCGTAGAGGGGGTTGGGGAGCTGTTTTTT
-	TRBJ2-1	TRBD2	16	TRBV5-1	CASSLLASGGVNEQFF	TGCGCCAGCAGCTTGTTAGCCAGCGGGGGAGTCAATGAGCAGTTCTTC
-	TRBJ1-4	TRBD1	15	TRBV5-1	CASSPLQGAREKLFF	TGCGCCAGCAGCCCTTTACAGGGGGCGAGGGAAAAACTGTTTTTT
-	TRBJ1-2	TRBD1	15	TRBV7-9	CASSRNQQGDYGYTF	TGTGCCAGCAGCCGCAATCAACAGGGGGACTATGGCTACACCTTC
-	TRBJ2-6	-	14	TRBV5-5	CASSESPGANVLTF	TGTGCCAGCAGCGAGTCCCCTGGGGCCAACGTCCTGACTTTC
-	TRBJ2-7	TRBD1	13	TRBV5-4	CASSPQGAREQYF	TGTGCCAGCAGCCCCCAGGGGGCTCGCGAGCAGTACTTC
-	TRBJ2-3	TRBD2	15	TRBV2	CASSTGGTRADTQYF	TGTGCCAGCAGCACTGGAGGGACTAGGGCAGATACGCAGTATTTT
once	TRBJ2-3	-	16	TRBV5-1	CASSLILSGSTDTQYF	TGCGCCAGCAGCTTGATTTTGAGCGGTAGCACAGATACGCAGTATTTT
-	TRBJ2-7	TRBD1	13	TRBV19	CASSATGSDRQYF	TGTGCCAGTAGTGCGACAGGGTCCGATCGGCAGTACTTC
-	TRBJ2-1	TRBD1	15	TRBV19	CASTHGGTGPGEQFF	TGTGCCAGTACCCACGGGGGGACAGGGCCAGGTGAGCAGTTCTTC
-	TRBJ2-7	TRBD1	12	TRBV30	CAWGQGHYEQYF	TGTGCCTGGGGACAGGGGCACTACGAGCAGTACTTC
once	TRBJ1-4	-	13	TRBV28	CASKEVTNEKLFF	TGTGCCAGCAAGGAGGTCACTAATGAAAAACTGTTTTTT
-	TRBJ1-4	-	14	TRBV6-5	CAGSYITDREKLFF	TGTGCCGGCAGTTACATAACAGACCGTGAAAAACTGTTTTTT
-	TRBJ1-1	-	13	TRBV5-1	CASSFDRKYEAFF	TGCGCCAGCAGCTTCGACAGAAAATATGAAGCTTTCTTT
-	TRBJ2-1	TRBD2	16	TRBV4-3	CASSQGGTSAYNEQFF	TGCGCCAGCAGCCAAGGGGGGACTAGCGCCTACAATGAGCAGTTCTTC
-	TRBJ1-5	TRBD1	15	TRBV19	CASSTRTGQNQPQHF	TGTGCCAGTAGTACCAGGACAGGCCAGAATCAGCCCCAGCATTTT
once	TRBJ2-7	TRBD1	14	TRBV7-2	CASSRGQGSNEQYF	TGTGCCAGCAGCAGAGGACAGGGGAGCAACGAGCAGTACTTC